The clone carrying this T cell receptor beta chain was recorded at least ten times. Molecular barcoded adaptors covering alpha/delta and beta/gamma chains were used on around 400 ng RNA. A single record per CDR3 protein comes from TCRdb applying MiXCR to the reads. The sample yields about 130,000 distinct CDR3 sequences, 13% seen once. At the time of active disease, bone marrow was collected from every patient. This entry comes from a study of read filtering for tumor transcriptome and immune sequencing. This CDR3 region has 12 residues. The ends lost 1 base at V and 7 bases at J; junction bases unmatched: 1. Germline V gene data show CDR1 as SQVTM and CDR2 as ANQGSEA.

This receptor was obtained from a donor at least 40 years old with multiple myeloma. Sequences were obtained from a population of CD138-negative cells sorted from bone marrow. This chain uses TRBV29-1 with TRBJ2-7, with 10 nucleotides matching TRBD1. CDR3 loop: CSVEGTGGEQYF. Here the CDR3 DNA reads TGCAGCGTTGAAGGGACAGGGGGTGAGCAGTACTTC.